These 23 T cell receptor beta chains share one sample of origin, sequenced in a study of blood T cell repertoires in COVID-19 (TCRdb year 2020). The library was produced with the immunoSEQ multiplex PCR assay. TCRdb holds this immuneACCESS table with in-frame rearrangements only. Some clones are missing; in checked studies, unresolved V genes explain under half, and the rest has no known cause. This sample comprises under 150,000 clones, about 85% of them detected only once. Approximately 13% of the sample is in the top ten clones. Sequenced sample: peripheral blood. These receptors all stem from a human donor in a cohort sampled during active COVID-19.

This clone was picked up a small number of times. The gene calls are TRBV2 and TRBJ1-5; D not certain. The CDR3 totals 12 residues. Trimming stripped 8 bases from V and 3 bases from J, with 8 bases between. The V gene's germline CDR1 is SNHLY and CDR2 FYNNEI. The DNA for the CDR3 is TGTGCCAGCGCAGGAACCAATCAGCCCCAGCATTTT. Its translation is CASAGTNQPQHF. The variable domain in full, with the rest retrieved from reference TRBV2 and TRBJ1-5, is EPEVTQTPSHQVTQMGQEVILRCVPISNHLYFYWYRQILGQKVEFLVSFYNNEISEKSEIFDDQFSVERPDGSNFTLKIRSTKLEDSAMYFCASAGTNQPQHFGDGTRLSIL.

This chain connects TRBV6-5 to TRBJ1-3; no reliable D call. The CDR3 length is 13 residues. V lost 8 bases and J 3 bases, leaving 11 bases between the germline ends. Germline loops: CDR1 MNHEY, CDR2 SVGAGI. CDR3 loop: CASLTGYGNTIYF. CDR3 nucleotide sequence: TGTGCCAGCCTGACGGGTTATGGAAACACCATATATTTT.

The gene calls are TRBV5-6 and TRBJ2-1, with 11 bases lining up with TRBD1. V was clipped by 2 bases and J by 3 bases; unmatched bases: 10. The germline gives CDR1 SGHDT, CDR2 YYEEEE. The CDR3 has 18 amino acids. Here the CDR3 reads CASSFRDRGTRGYNEQFF. CDR3 coding DNA: TGTGCCAGCAGCTTCCGGGACAGGGGGACGAGAGGCTACAATGAGCAGTTCTTC.

J is TRBJ1-2 and V is TRBV5-6; D possibly corresponds to TRBD1 (5 bases). This CDR3 has 14 residues. The germline V and J ends were trimmed by 1 base and 4 bases, with 11 bases remaining between them. CDR1 SGHDT and CDR2 YYEEEE come from the germline V gene. In DNA, the CDR3 is TGTGCCAGCAGCTTGAGGGACTTGACCTATGGCTACACCTTC. It yields the protein CASSLRDLTYGYTF.

This chain connects TRBV7-7 to TRBJ2-2, with 7 bases lining up with TRBD1. The germline CDR1 and CDR2 sequences are SSHAT and FNYEAQ (reference sequence). The trim removed 5 bases at V and 0 bases at J, leaving 3 bases unmatched. The CDR3 has 15 amino acids. The CDR3 nucleotides are TGTGCCAGCAGCCGTGACAGGGCGAACACCGGGGAGCTGTTTTTT. Translating it yields CASSRDRANTGELFF.

There are a few counts of this clone. The rearrangement uses TRBV6-2 or TRBV6-3 and TRBJ2-3; TRBD1 agrees at 9 bases. Germline V CDR1 and CDR2: MNHEY, SVGEGT. There are 14 residues in the CDR3. The V and J ends lost 5 bases and 6 bases, in that order; junction bases with no gene match: 6. CDR3 sequence reads: CASSTGTGIDTQYF. DNA for the CDR3: TGTGCCAGCAGTACCGGGACAGGGATTGATACGCAGTATTTT.

The rearrangement links TRBV5-1 to TRBJ1-1; TRBD1 might be the D (5 bases). This CDR3 has 13 amino acids. V lost 6 bases and J lost 1, with 10 bases in between. CDR1 SGHRS and CDR2 YFSETQ come from the germline V gene. For the CDR3, the DNA is TGCGCCAGCAACGTGGGGGGGAACACTGAAGCTTTCTTT. Amino acids: CASNVGGNTEAFF.

The chain carries TRBV6-5 and TRBJ1-6, with D unresolved. The germline V gene encodes CDR1 MNHEY and CDR2 SVGAGI. The ends were cut back, 0 bases at V and 8 bases at J, with 8 bases in the middle. This CDR3 has 14 amino acids. The CDR3 spells CASSYSMRDSPLHF. CDR3 in DNA: TGTGCCAGCAGTTACTCGATGAGGGATTCACCCCTCCACTTT.

The DNA of the CDR3 is TGTGCCAGCTCACCGGATGGGGCATCAACGGGTGGCTACACCTTC. Its protein is CASSPDGASTGGYTF. The V gene is TRBV18, the J gene TRBJ1-2; tentatively, D is TRBD1 (5 bases). V was shortened by 3 bases and J by 7 bases, with 18 bases between the two germline ends. Per germline, CDR1 KGHSH and CDR2 LQKENI. CDR3 length: 15 residues.

The chain couples TRBV11-2 to TRBJ1-2; tentative D call: TRBD1 (5 bases). The germline CDR1 and CDR2 sequences are SGHAT and FQNNGV. Trimming left V 5 bases short and J 1 base short, with 8 bases between. The CDR3 sequence is 13 residues long. The CDR3 here is CASSPQGNYGYTF. DNA for the CDR3: TGTGCCAGCAGCCCTCAGGGTAACTATGGCTACACCTTC.

In this sample, this clone turned up once. The CDR3 region is CASRPDRGVGNTIYF. The CDR3 DNA reads TGTGCCAGCAGGCCCGACAGGGGCGTTGGAAACACCATATATTTT. The chain carries TRBV7-8 and TRBJ1-3, with 8 bases matching TRBD1. V lost 6 bases to trimming and J lost 3 bases; unmatched junction nucleotides: 7. The CDR3 loop spans 15 amino acids. Germline values: CDR1 SGHVS, CDR2 FQNEAQ.

The chain employs TRBV7-2 and TRBJ1-2; D is undetermined. The CDR3 is made up of 13 amino acids. Germline lookup yields CDR1 SGHTA and CDR2 FQGNSA. The germline V and J ends were trimmed by 2 bases and 5 bases, with 9 bases remaining between them. The CDR3 reads CASSLTRDYGYTF. The CDR3 bases are TGTGCCAGCAGCTTAACGCGCGATTATGGCTACACCTTC. The variable domain in full, with the rest retrieved from reference TRBV7-2 and TRBJ1-2, is GAGVSQSPSNKVTEKGKDVELRCDPISGHTALYWYRQSLGQGLEFLIYFQGNSAPDKSGLPSDRFSAERTGGSVSTLTIQRTQQEDSAVYLCASSLTRDYGYTFGSGTRLTVV.

The V call is TRBV4-3, the J call TRBJ1-2; D is uncertain. The CDR3 spans 15 residues. Germline V gene data show CDR1 as LGHNA and CDR2 as YSLEER. Between the trimmed V and J ends, which lost 2 bases and 2 bases, there was a span of 12 bases. CDR3 protein: CASSQIRGANYGYTF. The DNA of the CDR3 is TGCGCCAGCAGCCAAATAAGAGGTGCGAACTATGGCTACACCTTC.

V and J are TRBV7-2 and TRBJ2-3; D possibly corresponds to TRBD1 (6 bases). CDR1 and CDR2 from the germline V gene are SGHTA and FQGNSA. This CDR3 is built from 13 residues. V gave up 2 bases and J gave up 6 bases, with 9 bases separating them. The CDR3 protein is CASSLQGWDTQYF. CDR3 bases: TGTGCCAGCAGCTTACAGGGGTGGGATACGCAGTATTTT.

The chain has TRBV7-2 and TRBJ2-7; TRBD2 matches 7 bases. This CDR3 is 16 amino acids long. CDR1 and CDR2 from the germline V gene are SGHTA and FQGNSA. V shed 5 bases and J 4 bases; nucleotides not matched to a gene: 14. The CDR3 spells CASSLGRAGQLYEQYF. DNA for the CDR3: TGTGCCAGCAGCCTTGGGAGAGCGGGGCAACTTTACGAGCAGTACTTC.

The genes are TRBV10-3 and TRBJ1-1; D is perhaps TRBD1 (6 bases). Germline CDR1 reads ENHRY; CDR2 reads SYGVKD. The V gene lost 0 bases and the J gene lost 7 bases, with 18 bases spanning the gap. The CDR3 has 16 amino acids. The chain's CDR3 is CAISESKDSRQFEAFF. CDR3 in DNA: TGTGCCATCAGTGAGTCTAAGGACAGTCGGCAATTTGAAGCTTTCTTT.

This clone occurred a few times. The chain carries TRBV7-9 and TRBJ2-1; 10 bases fit TRBD1. This CDR3 spans 15 amino acids. CDR1 SEHNR and CDR2 FQNEAQ come from the germline V gene (reference sequence). After removal of 5 bases from V and 6 bases from J, the junction contained 7 bases not matched to a gene. DNA of the CDR3: TGTGCCAGCAGCATTTGGGGACAGGGGACCAATGAGCAGTTCTTC. This sequence encodes CASSIWGQGTNEQFF. Based on the CDR3 plus reference TRBV7-9 and TRBJ2-1, the full variable domain is DTGVSQNPRHKITKRGQNVTFRCDPISEHNRLYWYRQTLGQGPEFLTYFQNEAQLEKSRLLSDRFSAERPKGSFSTLEIQRTEQGDSAMYLCASSIWGQGTNEQFFGPGTRLTVL.

This chain joins TRBV10-3 and TRBJ2-1; 7 nucleotides agree with TRBD2. Germline V gene lookup returns CDR1 ENHRY and CDR2 SYGVKD. This CDR3 is built from 13 residues. J gave up 8 bases and V 3 bases, and 4 bases lay outside the gene matches. The CDR3 nucleotides read TGTGCCATCAGTGAAGAGGGGAGGGATGAGCAGTTCTTC. Encoded protein: CAISEEGRDEQFF.

V is TRBV18 and J is TRBJ1-2; the match to TRBD1 covers 9 bases. V dropped 2 bases and J dropped 3; count of bases not matched to a gene: 4. CDR1 is KGHSH, CDR2 LQKENI, per germline. The CDR3 length is 15 residues. The CDR3 DNA sequence: TGTGCCAGCTCACCAACGGGACAGGGATACTATGGCTACACCTTC. Amino acids: CASSPTGQGYYGYTF.

The chain employs TRBV18 and TRBJ1-2, with D tentatively TRBD1 (5 bases). CDR1 KGHSH and CDR2 LQKENI come from the germline V gene. Between the trimmed V and J ends, which lost 0 bases and 8 bases, there was a span of 13 bases. The CDR3 runs 14 residues. The DNA of the CDR3 is TGTGCCAGCTCACCACCGGCAGGGAGGAAGGGCTACACCTTC. Protein sequence: CASSPPAGRKGYTF.

The chain has TRBV11-2 and TRBJ2-3; maybe TRBD1 (7 bases). With 2 bases removed from V and 1 base from J, the gap between germline ends came to 13 bases. Looked up from germline, CDR1 is SGHAT and CDR2 is FQNNGV. This CDR3 is built from 16 residues. Here the CDR3 DNA reads TGTGCCAGCAGCTTACAGGGGGGCCGGGGCACAGATACGCAGTATTTT. Protein sequence: CASSLQGGRGTDTQYF.

The genes are TRBV15 and TRBJ2-7; the D is unclear. Trimming cost V 4 bases and J 3 bases, with 10 bases left between them. The CDR3 length is 13 residues. Germline CDR1 is LNHNV and CDR2 is YYDKDF (reference sequence). CDR3 in DNA: TGTGCCACCAGCACCCCAGAAAACTACGAGCAGTACTTC. Protein sequence: CATSTPENYEQYF.

The V call is TRBV7-2, the J call TRBJ1-2, with a weak D call TRBD1 (6 bases). Germline assignment: CDR1 SGHTA and CDR2 FQGNSA. The V and J ends lost 7 bases and 7 bases respectively, with 16 bases between them. The CDR3 runs to 13 residues. The CDR3 here is CASTPESRGGYTF. CDR3 coding DNA: TGTGCCAGCACCCCTGAGTCCAGGGGTGGCTACACCTTC.